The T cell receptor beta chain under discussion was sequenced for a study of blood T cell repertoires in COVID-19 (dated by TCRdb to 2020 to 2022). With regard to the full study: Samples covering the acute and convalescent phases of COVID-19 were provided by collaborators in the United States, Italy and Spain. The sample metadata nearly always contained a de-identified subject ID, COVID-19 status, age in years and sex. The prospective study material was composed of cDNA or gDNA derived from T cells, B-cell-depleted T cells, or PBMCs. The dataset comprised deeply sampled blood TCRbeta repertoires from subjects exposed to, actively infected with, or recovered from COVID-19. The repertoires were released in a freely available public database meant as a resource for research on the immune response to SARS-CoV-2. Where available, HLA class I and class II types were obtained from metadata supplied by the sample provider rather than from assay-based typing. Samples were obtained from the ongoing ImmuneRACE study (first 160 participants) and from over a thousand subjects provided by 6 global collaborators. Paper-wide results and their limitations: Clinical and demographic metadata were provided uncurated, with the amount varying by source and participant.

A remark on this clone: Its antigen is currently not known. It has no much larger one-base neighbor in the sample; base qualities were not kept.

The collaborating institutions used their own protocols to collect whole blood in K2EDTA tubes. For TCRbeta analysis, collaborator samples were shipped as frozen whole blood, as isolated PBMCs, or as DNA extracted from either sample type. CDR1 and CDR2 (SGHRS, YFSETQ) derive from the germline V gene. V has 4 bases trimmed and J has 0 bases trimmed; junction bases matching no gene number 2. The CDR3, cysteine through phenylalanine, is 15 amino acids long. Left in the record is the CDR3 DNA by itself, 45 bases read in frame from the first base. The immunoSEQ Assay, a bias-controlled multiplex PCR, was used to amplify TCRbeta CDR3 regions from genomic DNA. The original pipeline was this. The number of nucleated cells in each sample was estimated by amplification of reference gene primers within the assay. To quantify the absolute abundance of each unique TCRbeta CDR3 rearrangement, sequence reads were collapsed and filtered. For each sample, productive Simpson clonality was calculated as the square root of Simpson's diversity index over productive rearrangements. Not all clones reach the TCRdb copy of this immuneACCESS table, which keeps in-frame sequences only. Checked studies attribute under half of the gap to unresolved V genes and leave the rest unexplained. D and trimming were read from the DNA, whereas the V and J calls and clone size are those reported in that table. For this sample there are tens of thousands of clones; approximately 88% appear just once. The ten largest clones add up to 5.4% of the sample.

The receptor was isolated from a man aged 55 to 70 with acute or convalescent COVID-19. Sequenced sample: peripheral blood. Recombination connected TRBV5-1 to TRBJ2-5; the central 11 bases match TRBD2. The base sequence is TGCGCCAGCAGCAGACTAGCGGGGTACCAAGAGACCCAGTACTTC. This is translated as CASSRLAGYQETQYF.